This T cell receptor beta chain was documented in a study of graft-versus-host responses after intestinal transplantation. For the study at large: Recipients underwent multivisceral, liver-intestinal, or isolated intestinal transplants. All recipients were given anti-thymocyte globulin induction, and tacrolimus and steroids were then administered for about three years. Study-level findings and limits: In patients with graft-donor T cell macrochimerism, allograft graft-versus-host to host-versus-graft clonal ratios were high.

Clones were read by immunoSEQ multiplex PCR, and TCRdb kept only the in-frame ones, dropping some. The sample shows about 93,000 clones, approximately 92% of them seen only once. Worth noting for this clone: Its antigen is not known.

V lost 2 bases and J 3 bases, leaving 11 bases between the germline ends. CDR1 is SEHNR, CDR2 FQNEAQ, per germline (reference sequence). CDR3 length: 14 amino acids. The starting material was unstimulated CD8+ T cells sorted from spleen or lymph node cells, obtained before intestinal transplant. V and J are TRBV7-9 and TRBJ2-7; D is perhaps TRBD2 (6 bases). The source is a human donor who received an intestinal transplant. The CDR3 here is CASSLFGGDYEQYF. The CDR3 nucleotides are TGTGCCAGCAGCTTATTTGGCGGGGACTACGAGCAGTACTTC.